This T cell receptor beta chain was profiled in a study of blood T cell repertoires in COVID-19. In the study overall: Researchers got acute and convalescent COVID-19 samples from the United States, Italy and Spain. PBMCs, B-cell-depleted T cells, or T cells provided the cDNA or gDNA that made up the material.

Germline CDR1 is MNHEY and CDR2 is SMNVEV (reference sequence). V was shortened by 8 bases and J by 4 bases, with 24 bases between the two germline ends. The CDR3 consists of 16 residues. Original handling: Cell counts per sample came from amplifying reference gene primers. Sequencing used immunoSEQ multiplex PCR; TCRdb keeps in-frame clones, though not all of them. For V, J and clone size, that table is used; D and trimming come from the DNA. Of roughly 250,000 clones listed, roughly 90% were seen once; the top ten hold 2.1%. The TCR originated in a woman aged 40 to 49 who had recovered from COVID-19. Sequenced: peripheral blood. V and J are TRBV27 and TRBJ2-7; D is possibly TRBD1 (5 bases). The CDR3 spells CASGYLGAAPEYEQYF. DNA of the CDR3: TGTGCCAGCGGATATCTAGGGGCAGCGCCAGAATACGAGCAGTACTTC.